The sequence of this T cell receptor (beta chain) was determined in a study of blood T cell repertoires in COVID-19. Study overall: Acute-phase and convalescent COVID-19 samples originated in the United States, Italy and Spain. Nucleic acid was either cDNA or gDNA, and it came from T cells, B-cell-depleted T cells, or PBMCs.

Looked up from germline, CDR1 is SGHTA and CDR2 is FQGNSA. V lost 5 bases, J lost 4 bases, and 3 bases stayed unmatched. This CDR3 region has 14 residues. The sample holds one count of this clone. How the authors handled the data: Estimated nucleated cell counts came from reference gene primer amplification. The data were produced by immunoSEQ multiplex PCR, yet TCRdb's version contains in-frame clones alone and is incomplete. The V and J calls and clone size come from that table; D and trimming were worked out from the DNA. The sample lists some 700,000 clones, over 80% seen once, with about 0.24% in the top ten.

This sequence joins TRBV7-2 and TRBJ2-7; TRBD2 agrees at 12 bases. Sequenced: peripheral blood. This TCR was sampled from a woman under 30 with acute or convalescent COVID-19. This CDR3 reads CASSPGTSGYEQYF. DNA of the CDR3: TGTGCCAGCAGCCCCGGGACTAGCGGGTACGAGCAGTACTTC.